This T cell receptor (beta chain) was captured by sequencing in a study of shared clonotypes between healthy human individuals. Whole-study results and caveats: The donor pool, a small one, limited the genetic and exposure-history diversity represented. The generation probabilities recorded for non-shared clonotypes fell below those of clonotypes shared by all four donors.

Once extracted for a subset, genomic DNA was divided evenly among several immunoSEQ plates. When replicate PCRs were run on sorted subsets, they used about 220 ng DNA, tens of thousands of T cell genomes. Using immunoSEQ multiplex PCR, the repertoire was profiled, and TCRdb retains in-frame clones only, with some absent. Of about 1.5 million clones listed, around 98% are singletons. V was cut by 5 bases and J by 5 bases, with 19 bases left in between. This CDR3 comprises 15 residues. CDR1 is MNHEY, CDR2 SMNVEV, per germline (reference sequence). As concerns this clone: Its antigen is undetermined.

This TCR came from a man aged 30 to 45 in good health. The chain employs TRBV27 and TRBJ2-7; a possible D gene is TRBD1 (6 bases). The sequenced sample was naive CD4+ T cells sorted from blood. The subset denotes: CD45RA+ positively selected. Here the CDR3 DNA reads TGTGCCAGCAGTGCCCAACAGGGCAGCATCCACGAGCAGTACTTC. It translates to CASSAQQGSIHEQYF.